This T cell receptor beta chain was profiled in a study of Ad26.COV2.S vaccination and SARS-CoV-2 variants. Study-level information: Ad26.COV2.S given intramuscularly, once or twice 56 days apart.

This CDR3 is built from 16 residues. The V gene lost 1 base and the J gene lost 6 bases, with 16 bases spanning the gap. Germline V gene data show CDR1 as SGHAT and CDR2 as FQNNGV. Using immunoSEQ multiplex PCR, the repertoire was profiled, and TCRdb retains in-frame clones only, with some absent. The table has about 350,000 clones, roughly 89% seen once. Treatment denoted: some 20 received Ad26.COV2.S at low or high dose, single or two shots; roughly five received placebo; per-sample allocation not given. Samples analyzed were those drawn on day 63 after the first vaccine or placebo injection. Within Boston, the person who donated was an adult of 18-55 years. An Ad26 vector carrying the Wuhan-strain SARS-CoV-2 spike served as the vaccine.

The specimen was peripheral blood, collected in a trial of Ad26.COV2.S vaccine versus placebo. The chain joins TRBV11-2 to TRBJ2-1; no firm D call. The receptor was derived from a person between 18 and 65 years old who received the Ad26.COV2.S COVID-19 vaccine or a placebo. As DNA, the CDR3 is TGTGCCAGCAGCTTAGTCGCTAGTAAGTTAGGCAATGAGCAGTTCTTC. Residues: CASSLVASKLGNEQFF.